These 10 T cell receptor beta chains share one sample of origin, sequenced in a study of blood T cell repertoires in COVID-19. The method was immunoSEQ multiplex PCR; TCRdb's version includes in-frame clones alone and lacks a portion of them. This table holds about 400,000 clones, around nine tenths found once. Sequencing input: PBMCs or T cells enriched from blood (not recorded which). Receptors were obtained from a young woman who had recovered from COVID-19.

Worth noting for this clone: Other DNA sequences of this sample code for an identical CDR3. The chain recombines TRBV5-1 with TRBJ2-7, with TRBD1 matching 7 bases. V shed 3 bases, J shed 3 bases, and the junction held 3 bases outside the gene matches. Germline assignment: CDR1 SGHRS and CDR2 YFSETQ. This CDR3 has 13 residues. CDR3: CASSSGQNYEQYF. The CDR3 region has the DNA TGCGCCAGCAGCTCGGGACAGAACTACGAGCAGTACTTC.

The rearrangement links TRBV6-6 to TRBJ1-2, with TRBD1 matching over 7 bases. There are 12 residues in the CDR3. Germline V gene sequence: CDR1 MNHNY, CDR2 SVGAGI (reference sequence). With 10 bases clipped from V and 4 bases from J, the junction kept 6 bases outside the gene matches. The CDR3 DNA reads TGTGCCACCCGACAGGGTCTCTATGGCTACACCTTC. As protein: CATRQGLYGYTF.

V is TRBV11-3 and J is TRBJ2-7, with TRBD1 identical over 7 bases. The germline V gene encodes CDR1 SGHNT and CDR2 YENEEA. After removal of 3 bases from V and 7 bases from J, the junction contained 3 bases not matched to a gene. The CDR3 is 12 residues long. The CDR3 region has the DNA TGTGCCAGCAGCTTGAGGGGGCGTGAGCAGTACTTC. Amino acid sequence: CASSLRGREQYF.

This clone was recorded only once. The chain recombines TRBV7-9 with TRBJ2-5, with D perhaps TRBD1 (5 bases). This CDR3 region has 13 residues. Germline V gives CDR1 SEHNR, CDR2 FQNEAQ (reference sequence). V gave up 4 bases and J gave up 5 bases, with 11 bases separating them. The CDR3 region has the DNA TGTGCCAGCAGCTCTGGACAATGGGAGACCCAGTACTTC. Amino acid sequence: CASSSGQWETQYF.

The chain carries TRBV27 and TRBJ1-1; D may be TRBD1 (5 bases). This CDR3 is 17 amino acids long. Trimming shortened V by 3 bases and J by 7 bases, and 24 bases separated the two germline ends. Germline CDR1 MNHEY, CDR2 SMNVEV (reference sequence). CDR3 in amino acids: CASSFLMGGVGVYEAFF. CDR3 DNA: TGTGCCAGCAGTTTCCTGATGGGGGGGGTCGGGGTATATGAAGCTTTCTTT.

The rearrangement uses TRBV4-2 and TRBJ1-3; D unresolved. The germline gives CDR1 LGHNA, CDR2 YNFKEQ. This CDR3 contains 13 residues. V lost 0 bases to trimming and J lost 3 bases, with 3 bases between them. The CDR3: CASSQDIGNTIYF. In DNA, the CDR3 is TGTGCCAGCAGCCAAGATATTGGAAACACCATATATTTT.

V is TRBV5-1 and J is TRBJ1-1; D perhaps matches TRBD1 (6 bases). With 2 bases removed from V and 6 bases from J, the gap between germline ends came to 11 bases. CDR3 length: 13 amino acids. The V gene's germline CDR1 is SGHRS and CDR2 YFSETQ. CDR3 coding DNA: TGCGCCAGCAGCTTCTTGACAGGAGCTGAAGCTTTCTTT. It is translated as CASSFLTGAEAFF.

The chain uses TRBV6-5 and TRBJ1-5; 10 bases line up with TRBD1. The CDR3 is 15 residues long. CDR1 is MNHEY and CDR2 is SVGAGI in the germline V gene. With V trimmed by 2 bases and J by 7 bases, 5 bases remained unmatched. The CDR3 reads CASSYRTGGGQPQHF. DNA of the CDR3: TGTGCCAGCAGTTACAGGACAGGGGGAGGGCAGCCCCAGCATTTT.

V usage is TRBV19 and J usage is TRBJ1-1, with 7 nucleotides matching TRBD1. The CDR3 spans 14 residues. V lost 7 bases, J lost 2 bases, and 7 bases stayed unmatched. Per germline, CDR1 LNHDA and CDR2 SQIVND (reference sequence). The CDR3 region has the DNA TGTGCCAGTAACCATAGGGGGCGCAACACTGAAGCTTTCTTT. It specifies CASNHRGRNTEAFF.

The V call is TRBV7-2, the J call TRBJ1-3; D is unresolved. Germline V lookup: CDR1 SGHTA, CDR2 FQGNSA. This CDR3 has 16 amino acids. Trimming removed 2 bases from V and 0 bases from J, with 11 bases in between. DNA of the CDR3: TGTGCCAGCAGCTTATCACCGGGGAGCTCTGGAAACACCATATATTTT. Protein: CASSLSPGSSGNTIYF.